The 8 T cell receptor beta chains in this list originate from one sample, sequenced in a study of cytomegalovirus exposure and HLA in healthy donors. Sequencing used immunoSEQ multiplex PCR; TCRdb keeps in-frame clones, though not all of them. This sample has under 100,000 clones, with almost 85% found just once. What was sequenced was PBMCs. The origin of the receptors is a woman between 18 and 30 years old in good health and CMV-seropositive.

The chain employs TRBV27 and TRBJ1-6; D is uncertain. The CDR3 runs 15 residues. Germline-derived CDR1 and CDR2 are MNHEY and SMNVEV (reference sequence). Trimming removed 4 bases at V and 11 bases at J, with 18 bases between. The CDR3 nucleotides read TGTGCCAGCAGTTCCGTCTGGGCCCCTTTGGCACCCCTCCACTTT. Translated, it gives CASSSVWAPLAPLHF.

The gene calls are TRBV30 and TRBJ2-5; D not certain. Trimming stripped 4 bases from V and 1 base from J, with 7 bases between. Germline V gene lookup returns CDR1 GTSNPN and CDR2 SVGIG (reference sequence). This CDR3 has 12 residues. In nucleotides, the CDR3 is TGTGCCTGGAACAGTGGCCAAGAGACCCAGTACTTC. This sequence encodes CAWNSGQETQYF.

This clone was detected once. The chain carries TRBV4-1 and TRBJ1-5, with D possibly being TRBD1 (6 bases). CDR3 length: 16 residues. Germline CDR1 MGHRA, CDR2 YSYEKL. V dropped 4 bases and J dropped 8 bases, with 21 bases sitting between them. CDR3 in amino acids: CASSPSRDNLREPQHF. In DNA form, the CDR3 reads TGCGCCAGCAGCCCGTCCCGGGACAATCTCCGGGAGCCCCAGCATTTT.

The CDR3 coding sequence is TGTGCCAGCAGCTCCGGGACATTCCTGGGAAACACCATATATTTT. Protein sequence: CASSSGTFLGNTIYF. V is TRBV5-6 and J is TRBJ1-3; maybe TRBD1 (6 bases). This CDR3 is 15 amino acids long. Germline V gives CDR1 SGHDT, CDR2 YYEEEE. V was trimmed by 3 bases and J by 4 bases, leaving 14 bases between them.

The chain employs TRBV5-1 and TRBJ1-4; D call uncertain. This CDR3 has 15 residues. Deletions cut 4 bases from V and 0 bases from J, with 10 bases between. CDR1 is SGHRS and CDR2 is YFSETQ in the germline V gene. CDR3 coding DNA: TGCGCCAGCAGCCCCGCACTAGCAACTAATGAAAAACTGTTTTTT. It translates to CASSPALATNEKLFF.

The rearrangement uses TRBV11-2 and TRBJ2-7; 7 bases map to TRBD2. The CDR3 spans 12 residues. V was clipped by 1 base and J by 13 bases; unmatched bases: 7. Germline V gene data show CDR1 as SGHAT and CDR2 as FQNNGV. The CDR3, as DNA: TGTGCCAGCAGCTTAGCCGCGGGGGAGATTTACTTC. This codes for CASSLAAGEIYF. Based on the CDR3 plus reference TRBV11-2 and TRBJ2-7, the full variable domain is EAGVAQSPRYKIIEKRQSVAFWCNPISGHATLYWYQQILGQGPKLLIQFQNNGVVDDSQLPKDRFSAERLKGVDSTLKIQPAKLEDSAVYLCASSLAAGEIYFGPGTRLTVT.

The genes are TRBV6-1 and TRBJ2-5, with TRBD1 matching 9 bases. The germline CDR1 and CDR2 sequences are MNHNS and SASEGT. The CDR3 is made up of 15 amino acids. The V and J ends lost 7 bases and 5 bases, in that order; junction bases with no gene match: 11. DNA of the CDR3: TGTGCCAGCACCGGGACAGGGAGAGCTTGGGAGACCCAGTACTTC. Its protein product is CASTGTGRAWETQYF.

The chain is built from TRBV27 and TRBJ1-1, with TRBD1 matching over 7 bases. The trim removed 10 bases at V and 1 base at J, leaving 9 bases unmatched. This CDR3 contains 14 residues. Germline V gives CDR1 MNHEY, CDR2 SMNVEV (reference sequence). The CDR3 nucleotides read TGTGCCACGTGGGACAGCCCGGGGAACACTGAAGCTTTCTTT. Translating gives CATWDSPGNTEAFF.